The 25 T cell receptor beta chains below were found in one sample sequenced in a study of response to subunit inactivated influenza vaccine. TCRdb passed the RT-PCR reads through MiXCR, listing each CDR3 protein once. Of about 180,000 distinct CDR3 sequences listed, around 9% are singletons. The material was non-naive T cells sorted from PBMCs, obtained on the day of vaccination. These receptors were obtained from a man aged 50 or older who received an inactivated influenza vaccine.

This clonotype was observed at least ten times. The chain's CDR3 is CASSSDPGGGTDTQYF. For the CDR3, the DNA is TGTGCCAGCAGCTCCGACCCTGGCGGGGGCACAGATACGCAGTATTTT. This chain uses TRBV5-6 with TRBJ2-3; weak D call: TRBD2 (6 bases). Germline values: CDR1 SGHDT, CDR2 YYEEEE. The CDR3 extends over 16 amino acids. Trimming stripped 3 bases from V and 1 base from J, with 15 bases between.

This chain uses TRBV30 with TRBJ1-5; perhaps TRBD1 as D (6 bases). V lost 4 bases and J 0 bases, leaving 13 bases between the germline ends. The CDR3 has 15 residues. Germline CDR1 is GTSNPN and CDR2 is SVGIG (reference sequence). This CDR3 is CAWKSGDYSNQPQHF. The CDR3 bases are TGTGCCTGGAAATCAGGGGATTATAGCAATCAGCCCCAGCATTTT.

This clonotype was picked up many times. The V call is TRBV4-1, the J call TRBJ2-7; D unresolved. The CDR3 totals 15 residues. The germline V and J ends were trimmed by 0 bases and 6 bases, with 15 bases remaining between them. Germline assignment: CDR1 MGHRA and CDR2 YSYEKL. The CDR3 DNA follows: TGCGCCAGCAGCCAAGATCCCTCAGCTTGGGGCGAGCAGTACTTC. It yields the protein CASSQDPSAWGEQYF.

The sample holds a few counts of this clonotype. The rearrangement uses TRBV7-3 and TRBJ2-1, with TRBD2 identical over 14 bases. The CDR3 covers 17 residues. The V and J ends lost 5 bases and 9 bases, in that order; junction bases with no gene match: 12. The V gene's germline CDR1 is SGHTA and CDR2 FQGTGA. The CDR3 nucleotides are TGTGCCAGCAGCAAAGGGACTAGCGGGAGATATGGGGGTGAGCAGTTCTTC. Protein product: CASSKGTSGRYGGEQFF.

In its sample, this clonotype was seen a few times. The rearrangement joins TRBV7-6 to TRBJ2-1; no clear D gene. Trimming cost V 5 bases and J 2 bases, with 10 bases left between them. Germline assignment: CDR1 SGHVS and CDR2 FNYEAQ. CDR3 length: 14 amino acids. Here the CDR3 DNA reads TGTGCCAGCAGCCTTGGGTACGCCTACAATGAGCAGTTCTTC. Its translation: CASSLGYAYNEQFF.

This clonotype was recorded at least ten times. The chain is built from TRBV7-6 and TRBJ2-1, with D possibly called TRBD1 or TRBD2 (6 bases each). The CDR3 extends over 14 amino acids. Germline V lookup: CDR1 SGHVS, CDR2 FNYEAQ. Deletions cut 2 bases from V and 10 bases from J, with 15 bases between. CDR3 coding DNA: TGTGCCAGCAGCTTATTCCAGGAGGGGGACGAGCAGTTCTTC. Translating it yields CASSLFQEGDEQFF.

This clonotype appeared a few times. The CDR3 region has the DNA TGTGCCAGCAGGGCCCAGGGACCTCTCAATGAGCAGTTCTTC. Encoded protein: CASRAQGPLNEQFF. This chain links TRBV2 with TRBJ2-1; perhaps D is TRBD1 or TRBD2 (5 bases each). Germline loops: CDR1 SNHLY, CDR2 FYNNEI. CDR3 length: 14 residues. The germline V and J ends were trimmed by 6 bases and 6 bases, with 15 bases remaining between them.

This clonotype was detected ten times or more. CDR3 nucleotides: TGCGCCAGCAGCTTGGACGGGACAGGACCGGCCGGGGAGACCCAGTACTTC. Translating gives CASSLDGTGPAGETQYF. This chain uses TRBV5-1 with TRBJ2-5, with 8 bases identical to TRBD1. Germline V CDR1 and CDR2: SGHRS, YFSETQ. The CDR3 loop spans 17 amino acids. The V segment lost 0 bases and the J segment 5 bases; nucleotides outside the gene matches: 12.

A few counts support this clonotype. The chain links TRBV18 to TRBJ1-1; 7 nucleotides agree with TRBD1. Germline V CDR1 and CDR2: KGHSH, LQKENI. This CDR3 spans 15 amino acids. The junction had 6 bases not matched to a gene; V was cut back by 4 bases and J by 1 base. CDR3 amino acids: CASSRGQFWNTEAFF. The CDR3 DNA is TGTGCCAGCTCACGGGGACAGTTTTGGAACACTGAAGCTTTCTTT.

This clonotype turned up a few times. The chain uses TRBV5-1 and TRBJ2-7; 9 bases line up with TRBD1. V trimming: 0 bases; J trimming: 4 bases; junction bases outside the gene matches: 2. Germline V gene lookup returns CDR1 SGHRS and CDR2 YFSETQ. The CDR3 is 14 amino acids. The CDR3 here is CASSLVTGGYEQYF. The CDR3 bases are TGCGCCAGCAGCTTGGTGACAGGGGGGTACGAGCAGTACTTC.

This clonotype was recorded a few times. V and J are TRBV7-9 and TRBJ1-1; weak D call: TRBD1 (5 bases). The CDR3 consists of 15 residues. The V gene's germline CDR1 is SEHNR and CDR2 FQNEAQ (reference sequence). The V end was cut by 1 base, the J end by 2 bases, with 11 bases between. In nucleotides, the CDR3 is TGTGCCAGCAGCTTAGAAGGGGCGGGCAACACTGAAGCTTTCTTT. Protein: CASSLEGAGNTEAFF.

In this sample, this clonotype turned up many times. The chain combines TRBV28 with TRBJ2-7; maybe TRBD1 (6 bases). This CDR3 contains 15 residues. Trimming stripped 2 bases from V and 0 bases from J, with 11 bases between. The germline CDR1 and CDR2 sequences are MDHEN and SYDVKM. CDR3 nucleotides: TGTGCCAGCAGTTTAGAGACAGGACACTCCTACGAGCAGTACTTC. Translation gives CASSLETGHSYEQYF. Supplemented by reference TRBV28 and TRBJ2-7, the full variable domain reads DVKVTQSSRYLVKRTGEKVFLECVQDMDHENMFWYRQDPGLGLRLIYFSYDVKMKEKGDIPEGYSVSREKKERFSLILESASTNQTSMYLCASSLETGHSYEQYFGPGTRLTVT.

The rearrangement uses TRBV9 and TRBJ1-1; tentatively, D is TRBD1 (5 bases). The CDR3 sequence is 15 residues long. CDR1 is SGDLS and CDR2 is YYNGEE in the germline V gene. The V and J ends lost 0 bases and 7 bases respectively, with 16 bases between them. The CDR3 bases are TGTGCCAGCAGCGTAGGGGCAGGGCCCGGGGGTGAAGCTTTCTTT. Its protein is CASSVGAGPGGEAFF. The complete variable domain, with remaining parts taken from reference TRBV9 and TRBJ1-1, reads DSGVTQTPKHLITATGQRVTLRCSPRSGDLSVYWYQQSLDQGLQFLIQYYNGEERAKGNILERFSAQQFPDLHSELNLSSLELGDSALYFCASSVGAGPGGEAFFGQGTRLTVV.

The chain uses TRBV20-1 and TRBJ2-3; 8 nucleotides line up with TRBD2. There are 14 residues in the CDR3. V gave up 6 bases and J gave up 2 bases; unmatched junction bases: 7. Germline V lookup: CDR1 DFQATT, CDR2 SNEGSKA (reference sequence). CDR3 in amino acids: CSAGRGGPTDTQYF. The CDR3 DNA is TGCAGTGCCGGGCGCGGGGGGCCCACAGATACGCAGTATTTT.

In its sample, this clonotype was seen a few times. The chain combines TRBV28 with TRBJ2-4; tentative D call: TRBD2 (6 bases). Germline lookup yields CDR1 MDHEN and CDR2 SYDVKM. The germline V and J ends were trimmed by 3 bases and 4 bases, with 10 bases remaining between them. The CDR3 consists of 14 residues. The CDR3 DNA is TGTGCCAGCAGTTTGAGGGAGGATAAAAACATTCAGTACTTC. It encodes CASSLREDKNIQYF.

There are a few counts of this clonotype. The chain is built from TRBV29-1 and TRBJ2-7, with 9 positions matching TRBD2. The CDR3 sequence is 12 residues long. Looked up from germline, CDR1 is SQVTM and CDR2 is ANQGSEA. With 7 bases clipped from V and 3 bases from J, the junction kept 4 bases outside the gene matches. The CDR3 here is CSATREGYEQYF. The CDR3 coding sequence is TGCAGCGCAACGCGGGAGGGCTACGAGCAGTACTTC.

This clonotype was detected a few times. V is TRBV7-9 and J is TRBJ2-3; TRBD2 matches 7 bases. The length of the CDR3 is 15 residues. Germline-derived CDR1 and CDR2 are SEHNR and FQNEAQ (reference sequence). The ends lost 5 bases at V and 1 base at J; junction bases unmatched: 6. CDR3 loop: CASSPLAARTDTQYF. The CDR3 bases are TGTGCCAGCAGCCCCCTAGCGGCCCGCACAGATACGCAGTATTTT. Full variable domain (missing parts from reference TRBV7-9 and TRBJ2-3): DTGVSQNPRHKITKRGQNVTFRCDPISEHNRLYWYRQTLGQGPEFLTYFQNEAQLEKSRLLSDRFSAERPKGSFSTLEIQRTEQGDSAMYLCASSPLAARTDTQYFGPGTRLTVL.

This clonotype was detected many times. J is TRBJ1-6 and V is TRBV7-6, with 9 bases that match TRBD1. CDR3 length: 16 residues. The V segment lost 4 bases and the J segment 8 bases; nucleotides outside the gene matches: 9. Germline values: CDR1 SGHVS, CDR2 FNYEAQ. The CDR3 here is CASSSRGDRVHSPLHF. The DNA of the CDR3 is TGTGCCAGCAGCTCAAGAGGGGACAGGGTCCATTCACCCCTCCACTTT.

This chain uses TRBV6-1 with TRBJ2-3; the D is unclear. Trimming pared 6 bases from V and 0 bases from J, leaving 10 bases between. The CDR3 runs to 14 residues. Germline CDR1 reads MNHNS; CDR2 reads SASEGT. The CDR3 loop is CASRSQSSTDTQYF. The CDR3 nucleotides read TGTGCCAGCAGATCACAATCTAGCACAGATACGCAGTATTTT.

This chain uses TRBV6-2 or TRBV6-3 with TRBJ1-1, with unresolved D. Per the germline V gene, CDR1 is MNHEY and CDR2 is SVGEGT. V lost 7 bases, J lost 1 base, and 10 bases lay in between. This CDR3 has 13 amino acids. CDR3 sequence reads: CASNWGSNTEAFF. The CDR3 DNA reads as TGTGCCAGCAATTGGGGTTCGAACACTGAAGCTTTCTTT.

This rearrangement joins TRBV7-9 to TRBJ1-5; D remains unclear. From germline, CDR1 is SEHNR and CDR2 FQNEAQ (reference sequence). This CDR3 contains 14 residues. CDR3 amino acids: CASGSVYSNQPQHF. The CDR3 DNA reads TGTGCAAGCGGGAGCGTTTATAGCAATCAGCCCCAGCATTTT.

CDR3 nucleotide sequence: TGTGCCAGCAGCACCCTATACAATGAGCAGTTCTTC. Protein: CASSTLYNEQFF. This chain uses TRBV9 with TRBJ2-1; D ambiguous. This CDR3 comprises 12 residues. Per the germline V gene, CDR1 is SGDLS and CDR2 is YYNGEE. Trimming stripped 4 bases from V and 4 bases from J, with 6 bases between. The full variable domain, rest sourced from reference TRBV9 and TRBJ2-1, is DSGVTQTPKHLITATGQRVTLRCSPRSGDLSVYWYQQSLDQGLQFLIQYYNGEERAKGNILERFSAQQFPDLHSELNLSSLELGDSALYFCASSTLYNEQFFGPGTRLTVL.

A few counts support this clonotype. CDR3 coding DNA: TGTGCCAGCAGCCAAGCGTCGGGACAGGGGCACTATGGCTACACCTTC. Translation gives CASSQASGQGHYGYTF. This chain connects TRBV4-2 to TRBJ1-2; 10 nucleotides agree with TRBD1. CDR1 is LGHNA and CDR2 is YNFKEQ in the germline V gene. Trimming removed 1 base from V and 3 bases from J; junction bases left unmatched: 5. The CDR3 is 16 residues long.

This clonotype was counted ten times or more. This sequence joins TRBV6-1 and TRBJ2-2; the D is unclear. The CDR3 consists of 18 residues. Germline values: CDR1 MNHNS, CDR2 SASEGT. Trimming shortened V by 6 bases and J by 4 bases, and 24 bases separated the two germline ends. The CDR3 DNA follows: TGTGCCAGCAGCCCCTATCGATCTCCCGGCCGCGTCACCGGGGAGCTGTTTTTT. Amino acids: CASSPYRSPGRVTGELFF.

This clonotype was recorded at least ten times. The CDR3 spells CASSSTGSRTDTQYF. The CDR3, as DNA: TGTGCCAGCAGTTCGACAGGGTCGCGAACAGATACGCAGTATTTT. J is TRBJ2-3 and V is TRBV28, with 7 bases lining up with TRBD1. The V and J ends lost 4 bases and 3 bases, in that order; junction bases with no gene match: 7. The CDR3 runs to 15 residues. CDR1 is MDHEN and CDR2 is SYDVKM in the germline V gene.